This T cell receptor (beta chain) was sequenced in a study of T cells in Graves' hyperthyroidism and ophthalmopathy (dated by TCRdb to between 2019 and 2020). Regarding the research as a whole: A discovery cohort of fewer than 110 patients, 43 with Graves' ophthalmopathy and 55 to 60 with stable Graves' hyperthyroidism, was used to find distinguishing TCR V-J signatures. The 100 or so discovery patients were randomly split 7:3 into training and test sets. Prospective prediction of ophthalmopathy was tested in an independent validation cohort consisting of some 19 hyperthyroidism patients and some 17 patients who later progressed to ophthalmopathy. In more than 5 Graves' hyperthyroidism patients, the study also compared T-cell repertoires from thyroid tissue with T-cell repertoires from blood. According to the paper, TCR Vbeta CDR3 sequencing was carried out on about 140 peripheral blood samples, which came from fewer than 50 ophthalmopathy, fewer than 80 hyperthyroidism and approximately 17 progressor patients. After blood sampling, hyperthyroidism patients were treated with methimazole at a starting dose of 30 mg daily, and ophthalmopathy patients were treated with high-dose intravenous methylprednisolone.

Study-level results and caveats: In validation, the model predicted progression to ophthalmopathy with over 65% sensitivity and over 72% specificity, a median of 6.5 months before onset. Ophthalmopathy was separated from stable hyperthyroidism by a 13 V-J signature model, with 85% to 90% sensitivity and 81% to 82% specificity obtained in cross-validation and 80%/75% obtained in testing. Sample size was not statistically predetermined, and investigators were not blinded to group allocation. Blood samples also contained most of the expanded thyroid clonotypes (frequency above 0.001), which suggests that blood repertoires may reflect thyroid immune responses.

Graves' hyperthyroidism was defined as stable when no progression to ophthalmopathy occurred over 18 months of follow-up. Hyperthyroidism patients were newly diagnosed, with disease duration under 2 months, and aged 18 to 65 years. Exclusion was applied to patients with uncontrolled infections, other autoimmune diseases, pregnancy or lactation. Diagnoses relied on clinical symptoms, serum thyroxine and TRAb, thyroid ultrasound and orbital computed tomography. Total RNA was extracted using Trizol reagent, and RNA quality was assessed on an Agilent 2100 Bioanalyzer. Points on this clonotype: There is no known antigen for this receptor. No per-base quality is available; no much larger clone lies one base away.

TCR beta CDR3 regions were amplified from RNA transcripts. For the first round of RT-PCR on the TCR CDR3, the HTBI primer set was used together with the Qiagen OneStep RT-PCR kit. A second multiplex PCR round built the libraries, followed by size selection and purification. Sequencing of the libraries was done on an Illumina HiSeq2000 using paired-end 100 bp reads. The authors' analysis ran thus. Raw data were processed with SOAPnuke, discarding reads with adapters, uncalled bases, mean Phred below 15, or no exact constant-primer or identifier match. COPE v1.2.5 was used to merge high-quality paired reads, and clonotypes were defined as unique nucleotide sequences. MiTCR v1.1 was used to align clonotypes to the IMGT TRBV, TRBD and TRBJ reference segments. Analysis was restricted to V-J combinations with a frequency above 0.0001, which covered roughly 99% of repertoires. A TCS score was defined as the ratio between F50 (clonal expansion) and ExV (chaos), using BLOSUM62-based TCRdist between CDR3 peptides within each V-J. Welch's t-statistics and random forest reduced some 510 V-J features to 13, which were used in a naive Bayes classifier (R e1071). The Morisita-Horn index was used to measure how similar the thyroid and blood repertoires were. The raw public data were reprocessed by TCRdb itself: fastp quality trimming at Q25, MiXCR clonotype calling, in-frame beta chains only. Records with the same CDR3 protein are collapsed into one entry carrying the most frequent genes and DNA. The V and J calls here are based on TCRdb, not the publication. For this sample there are about 98,000 distinct CDR3 sequences; about 37% appear just once. Jointly, the top ten make up roughly a tenth of the sample.

Here V drops 3 bases and J drops 6 bases, and the junction holds 4 bases not matched to any gene. The CDR3, cysteine through phenylalanine, is 13 amino acids long. Only CDR3 DNA is held: 39 bases, read in frame from base 1. CDR1 and CDR2 were assigned from the germline V gene as SGDLS and YYNGEE. Sample: peripheral blood or thyroid tissue (not recorded which). This sequence uses TRBV9 and TRBJ2-7; 9 nucleotides in the junction match TRBD2. The TCR was taken from a woman in her twenties or thirties with Graves' hyperthyroidism. CDR3 reads: CASSAGLASEQYF. The DNA is TGTGCCAGCAGCGCGGGACTAGCAAGCGAGCAGTACTTC.